This T cell receptor beta chain is from a study of early T cells in non-severe SARS-CoV-2 infection. Germline lookup yields CDR1 SNHLY and CDR2 FYNNEI. There are 15 residues in the CDR3. Trimming at V came to 8 bases and at J to 9 bases, leaving 16 bases not matched to a gene. One entry per CDR3 protein results from TCRdb running MiXCR on the 5' RACE reads. The table records approximately 120,000 distinct CDR3 sequences, 14% to 15% of them present only once. Material: whole blood. The clonotype comes from an adult who was a healthcare worker with PCR-confirmed SARS-CoV-2 infection or an uninfected control (not recorded which). The J gene is TRBJ1-5, the V gene TRBV2, with 7 positions matching TRBD1. CDR3 residues: CASGRTTGEVGPQHF. The DNA for the CDR3 is TGTGCCAGCGGGAGGACTACAGGGGAGGTTGGGCCCCAGCATTTT.